This TCR beta chain was documented in a study of control samples from healthy donors and cancer patients. Sequencing used immunoSEQ multiplex PCR; TCRdb keeps in-frame clones, though not all of them. This table has 150,000 to 200,000 clones, 75% to 95% appearing once. The CDR3 has 15 amino acids. Looked up from germline, CDR1 is MNHEY and CDR2 is SMNVEV (reference sequence). The V gene end was trimmed by 5 bases and the J gene end by 0 bases; junction bases not matched to a gene: 2. This TCR came from a woman in her thirties or forties in good health. The V gene is TRBV27, the J gene TRBJ1-1; TRBD1 matches 11 bases. Source material: blood. CDR3 DNA sequence: TGTGCCAGCAGTCGGACAGGGGGCCTGAACACTGAAGCTTTCTTT. Protein sequence: CASSRTGGLNTEAFF.